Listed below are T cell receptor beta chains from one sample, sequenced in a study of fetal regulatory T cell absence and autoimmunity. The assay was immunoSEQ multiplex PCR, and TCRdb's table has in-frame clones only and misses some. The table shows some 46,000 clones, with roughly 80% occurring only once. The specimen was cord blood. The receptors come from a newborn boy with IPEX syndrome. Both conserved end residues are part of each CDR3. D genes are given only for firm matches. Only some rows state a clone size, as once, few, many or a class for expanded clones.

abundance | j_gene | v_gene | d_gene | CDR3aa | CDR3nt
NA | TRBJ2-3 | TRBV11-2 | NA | CASSLAPFGGDTQYF | TGTGCCAGCAGCTTAGCCCCCTTTGGGGGAGATACGCAGTATTTT
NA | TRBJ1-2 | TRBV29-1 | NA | CSVDTNYGYTF | TGCAGCGTTGACACTAACTATGGCTACACCTTC
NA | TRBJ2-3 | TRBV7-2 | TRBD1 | CASSPPTGGGTDTQYF | TGTGCCAGCAGCCCTCCGACAGGGGGAGGTACAGATACGCAGTATTTT
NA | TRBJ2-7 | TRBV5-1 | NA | CASSLAGRSGEQYF | TGCGCCAGCAGCTTGGCGGGAAGGTCGGGCGAGCAGTACTTC
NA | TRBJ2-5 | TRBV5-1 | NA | CASSLASIQETQYF | TGCGCCAGCAGCTTGGCGTCTATCCAAGAGACCCAGTACTTC
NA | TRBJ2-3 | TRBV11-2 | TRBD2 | CASSPGLAGGTDTQYF | TGTGCCAGCAGCCCTGGACTAGCGGGGGGCACAGATACGCAGTATTTT
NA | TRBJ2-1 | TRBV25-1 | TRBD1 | CASSERGMGQGVDEQFF | TGTGCCAGCAGTGAAAGGGGAATGGGACAGGGCGTCGATGAGCAGTTCTTC
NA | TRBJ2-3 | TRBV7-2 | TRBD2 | CASRPGLAGTDTQYF | TGTGCCAGCAGACCAGGACTAGCGGGAACAGATACGCAGTATTTT
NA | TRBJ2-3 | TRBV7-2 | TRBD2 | CASSLAQSSGADTQYF | TGTGCCAGCAGCTTAGCGCAATCTAGCGGGGCAGATACGCAGTATTTT
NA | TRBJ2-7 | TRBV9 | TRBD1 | CASSPHTGTASYEQYF | TGTGCCAGCAGCCCTCATACCGGGACAGCGTCCTACGAGCAGTACTTC
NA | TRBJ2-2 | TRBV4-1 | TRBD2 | CASSQTSGGNGELFF | TGCGCCAGCAGCCAGACTAGCGGGGGAAACGGGGAGCTGTTTTTT
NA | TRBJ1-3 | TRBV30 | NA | CAWSIGVSGNTIYF | TGTGCCTGGAGCATAGGGGTCTCTGGAAACACCATATATTTT
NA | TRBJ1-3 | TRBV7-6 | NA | CASSEGGGNTIYF | TGTGCCAGCAGCGAGGGAGGAGGAAACACCATATATTTT
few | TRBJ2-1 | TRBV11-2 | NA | CASSLVGESSYNEQFF | TGTGCCAGCAGCTTAGTTGGAGAGAGCTCCTACAATGAGCAGTTCTTC
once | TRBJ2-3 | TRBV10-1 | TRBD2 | CASSWPQRERSGTDTQYF | TGCGCCAGCAGTTGGCCCCAGCGGGAGAGGAGTGGCACAGATACGCAGTATTTT
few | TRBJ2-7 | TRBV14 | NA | CASSPQGYEQYF | TGTGCCAGCAGCCCCCAGGGTTACGAGCAGTACTTC
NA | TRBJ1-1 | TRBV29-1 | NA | CSVGAGASFF | NA
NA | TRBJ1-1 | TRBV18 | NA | CASSPGSGNTEAFF | TGTGCCAGCTCACCGGGGTCGGGGAACACTGAAGCTTTCTTT
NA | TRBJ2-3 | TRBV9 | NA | CASSVGDGPPDTQYF | TGTGCCAGCAGCGTAGGGGACGGGCCCCCAGATACGCAGTATTTT
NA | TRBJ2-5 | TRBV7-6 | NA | CASSRGFQETQYF | TGTGCCAGCAGTAGAGGATTCCAAGAGACCCAGTACTTC
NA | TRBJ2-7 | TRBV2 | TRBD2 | CASRRLAGGRSYEQYF | TGTGCCAGCAGGAGACTAGCGGGGGGCCGGTCCTACGAGCAGTACTTC
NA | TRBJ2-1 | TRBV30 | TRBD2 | CAWSVLAGAYNEQFF | TGTGCCTGGAGTGTCCTAGCGGGAGCCTACAATGAGCAGTTCTTC
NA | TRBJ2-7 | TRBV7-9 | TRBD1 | CASSGPDRGNYEQYF | TGTGCCAGCAGCGGACCGGACAGGGGAAATTACGAGCAGTACTTC
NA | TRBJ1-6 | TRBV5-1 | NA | CASSLKPRDDSPLHF | TGCGCCAGCAGCTTGAAGCCCAGGGATGATTCACCCCTCCACTTT
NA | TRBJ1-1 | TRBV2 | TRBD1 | CASSGQGSDTEAFF | TGTGCCAGCAGTGGACAGGGCTCAGACACTGAAGCTTTCTTT
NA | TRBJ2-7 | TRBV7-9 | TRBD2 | CASSDTRTRLYEQYF | TGTGCCAGCAGCGACACAAGGACTAGGCTCTACGAGCAGTACTTC
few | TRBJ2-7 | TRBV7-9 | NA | CGAYEQYF | TGTGGGGCCTACGAGCAGTACTTC
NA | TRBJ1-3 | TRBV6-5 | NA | CASSYSAGGNTIYF | TGTGCCAGCAGTTACTCGGCAGGCGGAAACACCATATATTTT
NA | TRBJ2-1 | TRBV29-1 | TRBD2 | CSVSGSSYNEQFF | TGCAGCGTTAGCGGGAGCTCCTACAATGAGCAGTTCTTC
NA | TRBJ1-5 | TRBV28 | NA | CASSSLGKGIDQPQHF | TGTGCCAGCAGTTCCCTCGGGAAGGGGATCGATCAGCCCCAGCATTTT
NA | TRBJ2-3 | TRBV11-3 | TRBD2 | CASSLTSGSWTDTQYF | TGTGCCAGCAGCCTCACAAGCGGGAGCTGGACAGATACGCAGTATTTT
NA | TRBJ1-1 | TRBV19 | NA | CASRMWGEAFF | TGTGCCAGTAGAATGTGGGGTGAAGCTTTCTTT
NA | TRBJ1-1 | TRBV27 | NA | CASSNRKGNTEAFF | TGTGCCAGCAGTAATCGGAAAGGCAACACTGAAGCTTTCTTT
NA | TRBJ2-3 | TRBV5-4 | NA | CASSPGTHLSDTQYF | TGTGCCAGCAGTCCCGGGACTCACCTCAGCGATACGCAGTATTTT
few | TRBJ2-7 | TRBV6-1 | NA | CASSGTGGEQYF | TGTGCCAGCAGTGGAACAGGCGGCGAGCAGTACTTC
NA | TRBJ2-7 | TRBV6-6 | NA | CASSYSGRGYEQYF | TGTGCCAGCAGTTACTCGGGCAGGGGTTACGAGCAGTACTTC
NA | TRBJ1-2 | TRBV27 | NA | CASKTFGQSNYGYTF | TGTGCCAGCAAGACGTTTGGACAGTCTAACTATGGCTACACCTTC
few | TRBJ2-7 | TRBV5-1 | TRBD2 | CASSLGLAGSYEQYF | TGCGCCAGCAGCTTGGGACTAGCGGGCTCCTACGAGCAGTACTTC
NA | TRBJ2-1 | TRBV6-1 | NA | CASRVDPSSYNEQFF | TGTGCCAGCAGGGTAGACCCTAGCTCCTACAATGAGCAGTTCTTC
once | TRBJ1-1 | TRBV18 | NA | CASSPQRQGYGEAFF | TGTGCCAGCTCACCCCAACGCCAGGGGTACGGTGAAGCTTTCTTT
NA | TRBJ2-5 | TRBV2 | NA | CASRDPGHGLETQYF | TGTGCCAGCAGGGACCCGGGACACGGTCTGGAGACCCAGTACTTC
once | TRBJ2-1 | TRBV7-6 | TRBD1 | CASSEQGYNEQFF | TGTGCCAGCAGCGAACAGGGGTACAATGAGCAGTTCTTC
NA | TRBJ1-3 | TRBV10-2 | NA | CASSLDGLSGNTIYF | TGCGCCAGCAGTTTGGACGGGCTCTCTGGAAACACCATATATTTT
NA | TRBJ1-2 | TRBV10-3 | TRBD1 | CAISRLGTGGAIYGYTF | TGTGCCATCAGCCGACTAGGGACAGGGGGGGCTATATATGGCTACACCTTC
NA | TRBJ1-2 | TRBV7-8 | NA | CASSPKFPPQRIYGYTF | TGTGCCAGCAGCCCCAAATTTCCCCCCCAACGTATCTATGGCTACACCTTC
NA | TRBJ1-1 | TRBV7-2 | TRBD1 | CASSLRTGVETEAFF | TGTGCCAGCAGCTTGCGGACAGGGGTGGAGACTGAAGCTTTCTTT
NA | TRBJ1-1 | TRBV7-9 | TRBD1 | CASSFPGQQNTEAFF | TGTGCCAGCAGCTTCCCGGGACAGCAGAACACTGAAGCTTTCTTT
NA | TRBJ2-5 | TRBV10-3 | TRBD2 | CAIRGTSGRRGETQYF | TGTGCCATCAGGGGGACTAGCGGGAGAAGGGGAGAGACCCAGTACTTC
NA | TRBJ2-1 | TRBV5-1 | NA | CASSLAHNEQFF | TGCGCCAGCAGCTTGGCCCACAATGAGCAGTTCTTC
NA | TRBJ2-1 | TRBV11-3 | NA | CASSLNIVSDEQFF | TGTGCCAGCAGCTTAAATATCGTCAGCGATGAGCAGTTCTTC
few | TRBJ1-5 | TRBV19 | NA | CASSIGQISNQPQHF | TGTGCCAGTAGTATCGGGCAGATTAGCAATCAGCCCCAGCATTTT
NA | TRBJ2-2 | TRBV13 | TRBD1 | CASSYLAGGAGELFF | TGTGCCAGCAGCTATTTGGCAGGGGGCGCCGGGGAGCTGTTTTTT
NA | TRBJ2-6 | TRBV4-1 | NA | CASSQVGFGANVLTF | TGCGCCAGCAGCCAAGTTGGCTTTGGGGCCAACGTCCTGACTTTC
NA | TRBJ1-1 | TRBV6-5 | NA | CASSYPGLNTEAFF | TGTGCCAGCAGTTACCCAGGCCTGAACACTGAAGCTTTCTTT
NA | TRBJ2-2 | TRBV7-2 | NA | CASSLGLGTRAGELFF | TGTGCCAGCAGCTTAGGCCTCGGGACCCGGGCGGGGGAGCTGTTTTTT